This TCR beta chain originates from a study of blood T cell repertoires in COVID-19. Study-level background: Some COVID-19 samples were acute and others convalescent; all came from the United States, Italy and Spain. T cells, B-cell-depleted T cells, or PBMCs supplied cDNA or gDNA.

Per the original methods: Cell counts per sample came from amplifying reference gene primers. Generated by immunoSEQ multiplex PCR, the TCRdb table keeps only in-frame clones and is missing some. The V and J calls and clone size were taken over from that table, and D and trimming were inferred from the DNA. The data hold 210,000 or so clones, with around 89% observed a single time. This clone was counted a single time. CDR3 length equals 15 residues. Germline trimming cut 3 bases from V and 3 bases from J; bases unmatched to any gene: 4. The germline gives CDR1 LNHDA, CDR2 SQIVND (reference sequence).

The sequenced material came from peripheral blood. The chain is built from TRBV19 and TRBJ2-3; 9 bases map to TRBD2. This TCR was recovered from a man aged 50-60 years with acute or convalescent COVID-19. The chain's CDR3 is CASSIVSGRTDTQYF. The CDR3 coding sequence is TGTGCCAGTAGTATCGTTAGCGGGAGAACAGATACGCAGTATTTT.